These 3 T cell receptor beta chains originate from one sample sequenced in a study of T cell responses to AZD1222 COVID-19 vaccine. TCRdb's table, derived via immunoSEQ multiplex PCR, lists solely in-frame clones and lacks some. The top ten hold about 40% of the sample, which has 43,000 or so clones, 90% seen once. Sequenced material: peripheral blood, taken 28 days after the second AZD1222 dose. These receptors were obtained from an adult who received the AZD1222 COVID-19 vaccine.

The chain couples TRBV27 to TRBJ1-2; 8 bases map to TRBD1. The junction had 13 bases not matched to a gene; V was cut back by 5 bases and J by 5 bases. CDR1 and CDR2 (germline): MNHEY, SMNVEV (reference sequence). The CDR3 runs to 16 residues. This CDR3 reads CASSPGTGTDRYGYTF. DNA of the CDR3: TGTGCCAGCAGTCCAGGGACAGGTACGGATAGGTATGGCTACACCTTC.

This clone appeared a few times. This chain joins TRBV11-2 and TRBJ1-5, with D possibly matching TRBD1 (5 bases). The CDR3 has 18 amino acids. Germline CDR1 is SGHAT and CDR2 is FQNNGV. The CDR3, as DNA: TGTGCAGCAGCTCCAACCCCACTTTGGGCCGGGCGGGGGCAGCCCCAGCATTTT. Its translation is CAAAPTPLWAGRGQPQHF.

J is TRBJ1-1 and V is TRBV6-4; unclear D gene. CDR3 length: 11 amino acids. CDR1 and CDR2 from the germline V gene are MRHNA and SNTAGT. Trimming took off 7 bases at V and 10 bases at J, with 13 bases between the two ends. The CDR3 reads CASTLREGAFF. For the CDR3, the DNA is TGTGCCAGCACCCTAAGGGAGGGAGCTTTCTTT.